These T cell receptor beta chains were read from a single sample in a study of shared clonotypes between healthy human individuals. The protocol was immunoSEQ multiplex PCR, while the TCRdb copy is restricted to in-frame clones and leaves out a portion. The repertoire holds about 2.4 million clones, with 93% as singletons. The sample comprised naive CD4+ T cells from PBMCs. All receptors derive from a man aged 18 to 30 in good health. Some clones in this sample may be carry-over from other donors' samples. The CDR3 runs from the conserved cysteine through the conserved F or W. Each record gives: V gene, clone size, D gene, J gene, CDR3 DNA, CDR3 protein. D genes are given only for firm matches. Size is stated for part of the rows, as once, few or many counts, or as a class when the clone is expanded.

TRBV28	NA	NA	TRBJ2-2	TGTGCCAGCAGACCCGGGGATTTTCTAGACACCGGGGAGCTGTTTTTT	CASRPGDFLDTGELFF
TRBV5-1	NA	NA	TRBJ1-4	TGCGCCAGCAGCTTGGGGGGAACGACTAATGAAAAACTGTTTTTT	CASSLGGTTNEKLFF
TRBV7-2	NA	TRBD1	TRBJ2-7	TGTGCCGGCAGCCAGGACAGGGCAGGCGAGCAGTACTTC	CAGSQDRAGEQYF
TRBV28	once	NA	TRBJ2-4	TGTGCCAGCAGGAGCCCCGAGACAGGAACCAAAAACATTCAGTACTTC	CASRSPETGTKNIQYF
TRBV6-1	NA	NA	TRBJ1-2	TGTGCCAGCAGGGACGGGATACTGGGCTATGGCTACACCTTC	CASRDGILGYGYTF
TRBV4-1	few	NA	TRBJ2-1	TGCGCCAGCAGCCAAGATTACTCTACGCAGTTCTTC	CASSQDYSTQFF
TRBV28	NA	NA	TRBJ1-3	TGTGCCAGCAGTCTATCTCTTGGAGTCTCTGGAAACACCATATATTTT	CASSLSLGVSGNTIYF
TRBV10-2	once	NA	TRBJ2-2	TGCGCCAGCAGTGATTTTGTGGGAGTGGGCACCGGGGAGCTGTTTTTT	CASSDFVGVGTGELFF
TRBV11-3	NA	NA	TRBJ2-7	TGTGCCAGCAGCTTAGGGGTTGGAGGGTACGAGCAGTACTTC	CASSLGVGGYEQYF
TRBV10-3	NA	TRBD1	TRBJ1-2	TGTGCCACAAAACCCGGACAGGGGTTCTATGGCTACACCTTC	CATKPGQGFYGYTF
TRBV9	NA	TRBD1	TRBJ2-5	TGTGCCAGCAGCGCCGGAACCGGGACAGGGCTGTCGTGGACCCAGTACTTC	CASSAGTGTGLSWTQYF
TRBV18	once	NA	TRBJ1-1	TGTGCCAGCTCACTCCTAGCGGGGCCGAACACTGAAGCTTTCTTT	CASSLLAGPNTEAFF
TRBV11-1	NA	TRBD2	TRBJ2-7	TGTGCCAGCAGCTTAGGGGGACTACGTGAGTGGGAGCAGTACTTC	CASSLGGLREWEQYF
TRBV7-9	NA	NA	TRBJ2-3	TGTGCCAGCAGCCCGAGGGGGGCGCCTGATACGCAGTATTTT	CASSPRGAPDTQYF
TRBV5-1	once	NA	TRBJ2-1	TGCGCCAGCAGCTTGGTTTTGACTAGGACTGAGCAGTTCTTC	CASSLVLTRTEQFF
TRBV6-6	once	TRBD1	TRBJ1-5	TGTGCCAGCAGTATCACCGGGACAGGGGGGCATCAGCCCCAGCATTTT	CASSITGTGGHQPQHF
TRBV7-9	NA	NA	TRBJ2-2	TGTGCCAGCAGCGCCCCTCCCGGGGAGCTGTTTTTT	CASSAPPGELFF
TRBV19	NA	TRBD1	TRBJ2-5	TGTGCCAGTAGCGGCTGGGGCGACAGGGGGCGGGAGACCCAGTACTTC	CASSGWGDRGRETQYF
TRBV6-5	NA	TRBD2	TRBJ2-1	TGTGCCAGCAGTTCCCTGGCTAGCGGACGTTACAATGAGCAGTTCTTC	CASSSLASGRYNEQFF
TRBV9	once	NA	TRBJ2-2	TGTGCCAGCAGCGCCGGGCCATCTCTTACCGGGGAGCTGTTTTTT	CASSAGPSLTGELFF
TRBV5-5	NA	TRBD1	TRBJ1-2	TGTGCCAGCAGCATGGACAGGTCCAATGGCTACACCTTC	CASSMDRSNGYTF
TRBV4-3	NA	NA	TRBJ2-2	TGCGCCAGCAGCCAAGAACTAACAGGGTGGTCTTACTTCAGCGGGGAGCTGTTTTTT	CASSQELTGWSYFSGELFF
TRBV5-1	NA	NA	TRBJ2-1	TGCGCCAGCAGCCGGGGGTTGTCCTACAATGAGCAGTTCTTC	CASSRGLSYNEQFF
TRBV23-1	NA	NA	TRBJ1-1	TGCGCCAGCAGTCAATCGCAGGGAGACACTGAAGCTTTCTTT	CASSQSQGDTEAFF
TRBV6-5	NA	NA	TRBJ1-1	TGTGCCGTTACCGTACCAGGGAACACTGAAGCTTTCTTT	CAVTVPGNTEAFF
TRBV5-6	once	TRBD1	TRBJ2-7	TGTGCCAGCAGCTCCTCACGGGACAGAAGCTACGAGCAGTACTTC	CASSSSRDRSYEQYF
TRBV7-9	NA	TRBD1	TRBJ1-2	TGTGCCAGCAACCCGGGACAGGGTTTGGGTGGCTACACCTTC	CASNPGQGLGGYTF
TRBV4-1	NA	NA	TRBJ1-3	TGCGCCAGCAGCCAACAGGGGAGCGGTGACACCATATATTTT	CASSQQGSGDTIYF
TRBV19	NA	NA	TRBJ1-2	TGTGCCAGTAAACGGTCCGTCCTTGTCTATGGCTACACCTTC	CASKRSVLVYGYTF
TRBV29-1	NA	TRBD1	TRBJ2-5	TGCAGCGTTTATAGGACAGGGGAGCAAGAGACCCAGTACTTC	CSVYRTGEQETQYF